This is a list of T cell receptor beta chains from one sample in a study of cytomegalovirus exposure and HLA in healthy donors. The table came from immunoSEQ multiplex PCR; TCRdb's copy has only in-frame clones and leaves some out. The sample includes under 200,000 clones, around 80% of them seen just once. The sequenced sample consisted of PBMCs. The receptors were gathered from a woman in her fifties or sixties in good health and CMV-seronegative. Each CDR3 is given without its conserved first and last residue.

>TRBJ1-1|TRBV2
ASSKDRGGYTEAF
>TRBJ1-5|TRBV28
AGQGNNQPQH
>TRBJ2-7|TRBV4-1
ASSRILGQAEQY
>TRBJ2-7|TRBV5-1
ASSRRQGASSSYEQY
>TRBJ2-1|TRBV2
ASSPRPGQYNEQF
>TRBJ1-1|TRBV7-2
ASNRDRDTEAF
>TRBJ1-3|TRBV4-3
ASSQDYLGGLFGNTIY
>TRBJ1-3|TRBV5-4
ASSLDSSGNTIY
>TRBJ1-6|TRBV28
ASSSMVDRGSYNSPLH
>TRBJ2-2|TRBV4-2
ASSQYLPRGGVKNTGELF
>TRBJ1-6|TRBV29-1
SVRTGTGTSPLH
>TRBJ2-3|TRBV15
ATSSAGFLEGSDTQY
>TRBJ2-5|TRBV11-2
ASSGPGGETQY
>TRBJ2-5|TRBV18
ASSRPLAETQY
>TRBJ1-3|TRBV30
AWRDIRAGNTIY
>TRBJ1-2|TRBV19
ASSSDRGHYGYT
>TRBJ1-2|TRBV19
ASSPRMGGGLNYGYT
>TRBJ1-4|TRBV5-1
ASRPPGQGNEKLF
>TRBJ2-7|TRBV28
ASRDSISYEQY
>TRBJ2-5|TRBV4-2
ASSQGDRGLQETQY
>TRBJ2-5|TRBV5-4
ASSPGLAGYEQY
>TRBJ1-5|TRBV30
AWSTLGGSSNQPQH
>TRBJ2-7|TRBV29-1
SVQHLAGGYEQY
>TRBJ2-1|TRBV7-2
ASSLLRRTNEQF
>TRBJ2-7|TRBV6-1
ASSEGGIDYEQY
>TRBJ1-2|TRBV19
ASSMRGLSYT
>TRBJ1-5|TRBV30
AWSVRGGQPQH
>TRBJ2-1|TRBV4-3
ASSQDMYERVEQF
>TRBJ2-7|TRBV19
ASRTGQGEQY
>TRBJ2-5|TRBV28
ASSSRETQY
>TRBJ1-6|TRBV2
ASTPGVGGMDNSPLH
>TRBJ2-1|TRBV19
ASSIVQNNEQF
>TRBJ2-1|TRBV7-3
ASSLGRGYNEQF
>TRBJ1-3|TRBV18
ASSPQEHSGNTIY
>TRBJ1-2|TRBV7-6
ASSLAGQGNYGYT
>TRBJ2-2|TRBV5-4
ASSLDPTRNTGELF
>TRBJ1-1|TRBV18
ASSPGQGRTTDTEAF
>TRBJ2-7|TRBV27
ASSFSTTYEQY
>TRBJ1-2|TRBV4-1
ASSQDRGQTNYGYT
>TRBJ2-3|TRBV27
ASTLRGLAAADTQY
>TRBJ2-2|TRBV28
ASTTSVLYSGELF